A single sample gave rise to the 13 T cell receptor beta chains below, sequenced in a study of blood T cells in healthy people across ages. A second PCR, run for about 7 to 11 cycles, used a sample-barcoded 5' primer plus a J-beta primer mix. TCRdb redid the calling of the 5' RACE reads with MiXCR, one entry per CDR3 protein. The sample shows more than 550,000 distinct CDR3 sequences, approximately 21% of them seen only once. Material: blood. These TCRs come from a man aged 65-85 years in good health.

In its sample, this clonotype was seen a few times. The chain joins TRBV11-2 to TRBJ2-3; D is possibly TRBD2 (7 bases). Germline assignment: CDR1 SGHAT and CDR2 FQNNGV. V was trimmed by 4 bases and J by 3 bases, leaving 17 bases between them. The CDR3 runs 16 residues. The CDR3 is CASSSVRGPGTDTQYF. The CDR3 region has the DNA TGTGCCAGCAGCTCGGTGCGGGGGCCCGGGACAGATACGCAGTATTTT.

This clonotype was counted only a few times. The V and J genes are TRBV3-1 and TRBJ2-3; 7 bases fit TRBD1. Trimming cost V 4 bases and J 5 bases; bases outside gene matches: 9. This CDR3 spans 15 amino acids. The germline gives CDR1 LGHDT, CDR2 YNNKEL (reference sequence). The CDR3 spells CASSLLGGAGDTQYF. DNA of the CDR3: TGTGCCAGCAGCCTTTTAGGGGGCGCGGGAGATACGCAGTATTTT.

This clonotype occurred a few times. The V and J genes are TRBV6-6 and TRBJ1-1; 10 bases are shared with TRBD1. Germline-derived CDR1 and CDR2 are MNHNY and SVGAGI (reference sequence). The CDR3 is 15 amino acids. The V and J ends lost 0 bases and 4 bases, in that order; junction bases with no gene match: 2. The CDR3 here is CASSYSGQGTTEAFF. The CDR3, as DNA: TGTGCCAGCAGTTACTCGGGACAGGGGACCACTGAAGCTTTCTTT.

This clonotype was counted many times. V is TRBV21-1 and J is TRBJ2-5; no check of the table's D call, TRBD1, against the DNA was made. TRBV21-1 is a documented pseudogene. The CDR3 contains 19 residues. In DNA form, the CDR3 reads TGTGCCAGCAGCAAAAGGGCCAGGGCCGAAAACGGTTTCTCAGAGACCCAGTACTTC. Protein sequence: CASSKRARAENGFSETQYF.

This clonotype was counted between two and nine times. In nucleotides, the CDR3 is TGCAGCGCCCGAGACCTAGCGGCTAACACCGGGGAGCTGTTTTTT. Residues: CSARDLAANTGELFF. The rearrangement uses TRBV29-1 and TRBJ2-2, with 7 positions matching TRBD2. V was pared by 7 bases and J by 2 bases, with 10 bases of the junction left unmatched. This CDR3 is built from 15 residues. Germline CDR1 SQVTM, CDR2 ANQGSEA.

V usage is TRBV14 and J usage is TRBJ2-7; D ambiguous. This CDR3 region has 14 residues. Trimming stripped 8 bases from V and 0 bases from J, with 14 bases between. Germline-derived CDR1 and CDR2 are SGHDN and FVKESK. The CDR3 protein is CASPTRRSSYEQYV. CDR3 DNA sequence: TGTGCCAGCCCTACCCGACGTAGCTCCTACGAGCAGTACGTC.

The chain uses TRBV28 and TRBJ1-3; weak D call: TRBD1 (5 bases). V was trimmed by 1 base and J by 4 bases, leaving 11 bases between them. This CDR3 is built from 15 residues. Germline V gives CDR1 MDHEN, CDR2 SYDVKM. The CDR3 coding sequence is TGTGCCAGCAGTTTATTTGGGGGGAAAGGAAACACCATATATTTT. It is translated as CASSLFGGKGNTIYF.

This clonotype has a count of ten or more. V gene TRBV20-1 combines with J gene TRBJ2-7; 9 bases fit TRBD1. There are 16 residues in the CDR3. Germline values: CDR1 DFQATT, CDR2 SNEGSKA (reference sequence). Germline trimming cut 6 bases from V and 1 base from J; bases unmatched to any gene: 13. Here the CDR3 reads CSANPKQGARSYEQYF. The CDR3 DNA reads TGCAGTGCCAATCCTAAACAGGGGGCGAGGTCCTACGAGCAGTACTTC.

Here the CDR3 DNA reads TGCGCCAGCAGCCAAGGAATATACTCTGGGGCCAACGTCCTGACTTTC. Translation gives CASSQGIYSGANVLTF. The chain links TRBV4-1 to TRBJ2-6; no definite D call. The germline gives CDR1 MGHRA, CDR2 YSYEKL. The length of the CDR3 is 16 residues. Trimming shortened V by 1 base and J by 0 bases, and 7 bases separated the two germline ends.

This clonotype was picked up many times. V is TRBV11-1 and J is TRBJ2-1; D is uncertain. Trimming cost V 1 base and J 9 bases, with 7 bases left between them. CDR1 and CDR2 (germline): SGHAT, FQDESV (reference sequence). The CDR3 length is 12 residues. The CDR3 loop reads CASSLVGTEQFF. The CDR3 DNA reads as TGTGCCAGCAGCTTAGTCGGTACTGAGCAGTTCTTC. The variable domain in full, completed from reference TRBV11-1 and TRBJ2-1, reads EAEVAQSPRYKITEKSQAVAFWCDPISGHATLYWYRQILGQGPELLVQFQDESVVDDSQLPKDRFSAERLKGVDSTLKIQPAELGDSAMYLCASSLVGTEQFFGPGTRLTVL.

This clonotype was recorded at least ten times. The chain is built from TRBV6-5 and TRBJ1-1; TRBD1 aligns across 7 bases. Germline CDR1 is MNHEY and CDR2 is SVGAGI. After removal of 6 bases from V and 0 bases from J, the junction contained 4 bases not matched to a gene. This CDR3 has 14 residues. Here the CDR3 reads CASSSQGVNTEAFF. The CDR3, as DNA: TGTGCCAGCAGCTCCCAGGGGGTGAACACTGAAGCTTTCTTT.

The V and J genes are TRBV6-2 or TRBV6-3 and TRBJ1-6; a weak D match, TRBD1 (6 bases). The V gene's germline CDR1 is MNHEY and CDR2 SVGEGT. The V end was cut by 5 bases, the J end by 8 bases, with 19 bases between. The CDR3 extends over 16 amino acids. CDR3 nucleotides: TGTGCCAGCAGTCTACAACCGACAGGTTTCCATTCACCCCTCCACTTT. Protein product: CASSLQPTGFHSPLHF.

The chain employs TRBV28 and TRBJ1-5; possibly TRBD1 for D (5 bases). The CDR3 is 17 amino acids. V gave up 6 bases and J gave up 0 bases, with 18 bases separating them. CDR1 and CDR2 from the germline V gene are MDHEN and SYDVKM. In DNA, the CDR3 is TGTGCCAGCAGATATACGGGGGTGGGGTATAGCAATCAGCCCCAGCATTTT. Its translation: CASRYTGVGYSNQPQHF.